Ten or more counts support the clone carrying this T cell receptor (beta chain). Its antigen is unidentified. PCR was performed a second time for about 7 to 12 cycles using a sample-barcoded 5' primer and a J-beta primer mix. TCRdb called the 5' RACE reads again in MiXCR, with one record for every CDR3 protein. The table records approximately 810,000 distinct CDR3 sequences, 25% to 35% of them present only once. The sample is drawn from a study of blood T cells in healthy people across ages. Notes on the study in general: Naive T cell percentage showed a strong correlation with TCR beta diversity.

Each donor's blood draw was approximately 10 milliliters of peripheral blood. Germline V gives CDR1 MNHEY, CDR2 SMNVEV (reference sequence). The CDR3 totals 15 residues. Trimming removed 5 bases from V and 3 bases from J; junction bases left unmatched: 3. The TCR was taken from a woman aged 80 or older in good health. The genes are TRBV27 and TRBJ1-5; TRBD1 matches at 11 bases. Sequencing was done on a sample of blood. The CDR3 region is CASSRDRGNNQPQHF. The CDR3 nucleotides read TGTGCCAGCAGTAGGGACAGGGGGAACAATCAGCCCCAGCATTTT.